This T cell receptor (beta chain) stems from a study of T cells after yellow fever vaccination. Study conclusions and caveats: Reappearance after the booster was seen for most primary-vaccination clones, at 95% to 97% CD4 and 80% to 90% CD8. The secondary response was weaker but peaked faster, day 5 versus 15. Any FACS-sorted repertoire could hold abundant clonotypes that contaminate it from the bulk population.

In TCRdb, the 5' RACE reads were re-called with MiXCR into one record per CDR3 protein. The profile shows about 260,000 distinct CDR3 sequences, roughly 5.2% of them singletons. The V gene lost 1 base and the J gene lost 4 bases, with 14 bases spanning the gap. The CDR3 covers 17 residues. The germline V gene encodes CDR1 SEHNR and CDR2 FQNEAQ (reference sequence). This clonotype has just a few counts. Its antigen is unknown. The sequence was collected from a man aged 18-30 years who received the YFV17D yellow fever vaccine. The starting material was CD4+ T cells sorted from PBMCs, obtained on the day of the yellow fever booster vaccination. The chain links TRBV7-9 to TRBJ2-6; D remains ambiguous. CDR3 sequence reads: CASSLESSKWGANVLTF. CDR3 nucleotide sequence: TGTGCCAGCAGCTTAGAGTCATCTAAGTGGGGGGCCAACGTCCTGACTTTC.